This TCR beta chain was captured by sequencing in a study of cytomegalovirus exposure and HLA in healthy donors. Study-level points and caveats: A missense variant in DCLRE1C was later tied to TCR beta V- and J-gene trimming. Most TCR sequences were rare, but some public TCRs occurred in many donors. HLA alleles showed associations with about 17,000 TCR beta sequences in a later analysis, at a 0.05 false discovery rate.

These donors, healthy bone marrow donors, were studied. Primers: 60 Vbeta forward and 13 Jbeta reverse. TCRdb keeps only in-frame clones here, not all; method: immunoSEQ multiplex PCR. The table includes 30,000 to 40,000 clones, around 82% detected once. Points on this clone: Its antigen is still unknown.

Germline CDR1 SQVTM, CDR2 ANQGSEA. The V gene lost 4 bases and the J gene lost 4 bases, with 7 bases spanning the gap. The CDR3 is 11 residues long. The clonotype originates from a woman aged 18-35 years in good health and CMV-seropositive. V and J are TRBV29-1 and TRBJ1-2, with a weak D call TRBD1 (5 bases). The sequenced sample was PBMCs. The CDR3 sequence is CSVGQSYGYTF. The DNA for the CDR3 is TGCAGCGTTGGACAGTCCTATGGCTACACCTTC.